This T cell receptor (beta chain) originates from a study of blood T cells in healthy people across ages. A second PCR, run for about 7 to 11 cycles, used a sample-barcoded 5' primer plus a J-beta primer mix. TCRdb re-called the 5' RACE reads with MiXCR, one entry per CDR3 protein. The repertoire has 650,000 to 1,000,000 distinct CDR3 sequences, 30% to 45% of them found once; the top ten carry under 15%. This clonotype was seen a few times. The germline gives CDR1 ENHRY, CDR2 SYGVKD. This CDR3 is built from 15 residues. The chain couples TRBV10-3 to TRBJ2-3, with TRBD2 matching over 7 bases. The sample consisted of blood. This receptor was identified in a man aged 18 to 35 in good health. The DNA for the CDR3 is TGTGCTTCCCTCGGGGAGCGGGGTAGCACAGATACGCAGTATTTT. It codes for CASLGERGSTDTQYF.